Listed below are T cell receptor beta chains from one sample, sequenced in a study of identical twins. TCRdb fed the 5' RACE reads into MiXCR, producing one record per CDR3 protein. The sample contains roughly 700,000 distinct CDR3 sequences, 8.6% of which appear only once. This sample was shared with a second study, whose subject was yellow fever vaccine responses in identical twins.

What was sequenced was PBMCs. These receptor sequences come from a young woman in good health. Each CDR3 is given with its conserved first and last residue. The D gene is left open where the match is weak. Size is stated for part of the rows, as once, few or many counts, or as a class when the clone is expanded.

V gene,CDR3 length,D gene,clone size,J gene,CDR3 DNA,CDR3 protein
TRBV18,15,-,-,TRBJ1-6,TGTGCCAGCTCACCTTACAGGAACTATAATTCACCCCTCCACTTT,CASSPYRNYNSPLHF
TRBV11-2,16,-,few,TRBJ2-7,TGTGCCAGCAGCCCACAACTTATGGGGGTGAAGTACGAGCAGTACTTC,CASSPQLMGVKYEQYF
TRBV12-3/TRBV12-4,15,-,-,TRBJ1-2,TGTGCCAGCAGTTCCTATTCCAGGGGAGAAAGGGGCTACACCTTC,CASSSYSRGERGYTF
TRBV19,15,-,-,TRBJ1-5,TGTGCCAGTAGTATCCTTGATCGGGGAAATCAGCCCCAGCATTTT,CASSILDRGNQPQHF
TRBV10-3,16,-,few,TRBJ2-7,TGTGCCATCAGTGAGTTCAGTGGGGGGCCTGGTGTCGAGCAGTACTTC,CAISEFSGGPGVEQYF
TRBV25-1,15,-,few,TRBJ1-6,TGTGCCAGCAGTAAACTAGATGCCCATGGATCACCCCTCCACTTT,CASSKLDAHGSPLHF
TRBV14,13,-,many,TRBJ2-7,TGTGCCAGCAGCCTAGCGGCTTTCTACGAGCAGTACTTC,CASSLAAFYEQYF
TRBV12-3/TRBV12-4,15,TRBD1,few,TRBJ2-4,TGTGCCAGCAGGGGACAGGGTGGCCCCAAAAACATTCAGTACTTC,CASRGQGGPKNIQYF
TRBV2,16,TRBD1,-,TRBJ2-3,TGTGCCAGCAGTGTACCGGGACAGGGAGGCACAGATACGCAGTATTTT,CASSVPGQGGTDTQYF
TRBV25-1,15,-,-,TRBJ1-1,TGTGCCAGCAGAACGGCAGGGCCAATGAACACTGAAGCTTTCTTT,CASRTAGPMNTEAFF
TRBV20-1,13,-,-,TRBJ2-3,TGCAGTGCTCCTCCGGGACCAGCAGATACGCAGTATTTT,CSAPPGPADTQYF
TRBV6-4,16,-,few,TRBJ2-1,TGTGCCAGCAGTGACTCGAGCTTGGGCTCCTACAATGAGCAGTTCTTC,CASSDSSLGSYNEQFF
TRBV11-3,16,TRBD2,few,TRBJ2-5,TGTGCCAGCAGCATCGGGACTAGCGGGGGCCAAGAGACCCAGTACTTC,CASSIGTSGGQETQYF
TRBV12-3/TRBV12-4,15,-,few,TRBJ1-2,TGTGCCAGCAGTTTAGCGGGGGGCGGGGGGTGGAGGAACACCTTC,CASSLAGGGGWRNTF
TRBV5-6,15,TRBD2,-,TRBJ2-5,TGTGCCAGCAGCCCCGGGGGGGGCGCTTCAGAGACCCAGTACTTC,CASSPGGGASETQYF
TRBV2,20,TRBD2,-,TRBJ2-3,TGTGCCAGCAAGAGGCCCCCTTTCCGGACTAGCGGGCCTAGCACAGATACGCAGTATTTT,CASKRPPFRTSGPSTDTQYF
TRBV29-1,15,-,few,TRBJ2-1,TGCAGCGTTGGGTGGCGTGGGAGAGGCTACAGTGAGCAGTTCTTC,CSVGWRGRGYSEQFF
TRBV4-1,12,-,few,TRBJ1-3,TGCGCCAGCAGCCATCCTGGTAACACCATATATTTT,CASSHPGNTIYF
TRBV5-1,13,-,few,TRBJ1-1,TGCGCCAGCAGCTCTCACAGGGTCACTGAAGCTTTCTTT,CASSSHRVTEAFF
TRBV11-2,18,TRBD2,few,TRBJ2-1,TGTGCCAGCAGCTCTAAAACGGGACTAGCGGGAGTATTCGATGAGCAGTTCTTC,CASSSKTGLAGVFDEQFF
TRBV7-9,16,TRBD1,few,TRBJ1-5,TGTGCCAGCAGCTTAGGACAGGGGATTAGCAATCAGCCCCAGCATTTT,CASSLGQGISNQPQHF
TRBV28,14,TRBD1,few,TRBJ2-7,TGTGCCAGCAGTATATCCAGGGGGCTGGGGGAGCAGTACTTC,CASSISRGLGEQYF
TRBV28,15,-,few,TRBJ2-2,TGTGCCAGCAGCCAGGGGCGTAGAGGGACCGGGGAGCTGTTTTTT,CASSQGRRGTGELFF
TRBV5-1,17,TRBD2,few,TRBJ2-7,TGCGCCAGCAGCCCGGCCCCCGCTAGCGGGAGTCCCAGGGAGCAGTACTTC,CASSPAPASGSPREQYF
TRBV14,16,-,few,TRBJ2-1,TGTGCCAGCAGCAGGAGTCAGGGACGCTCCTACAATGAGCAGTTCTTC,CASSRSQGRSYNEQFF
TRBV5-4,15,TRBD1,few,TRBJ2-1,TGTGCCAGCAGCCCCCGACAGGGGTTGTACAATGAGCAGTTCTTC,CASSPRQGLYNEQFF
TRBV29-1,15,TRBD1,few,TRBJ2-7,TGCAGCGCCAGGGGAGGGACAGGGGGCCTTTACGAGCAGTACTTC,CSARGGTGGLYEQYF
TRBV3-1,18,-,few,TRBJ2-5,TGTGCCAGCAGCCAAGAAGGTTGGCGGGGGCGAACCCAAGAGACCCAGTACTTC,CASSQEGWRGRTQETQYF
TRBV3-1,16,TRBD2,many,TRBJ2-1,TGTGCCAGCAGCCAGATACAGGGCGGGGGGTTAAATGAGCAGTTCTTC,CASSQIQGGGLNEQFF
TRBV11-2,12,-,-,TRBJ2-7,TGTGCCAGCAGCTCGAGAGGGAATCCCCTACACTTC,CASSSRGNPLHF
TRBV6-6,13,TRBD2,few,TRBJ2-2,TGTGCCAGCACTAGCGGAGTTACCGGGGAGCTGTTTTTT,CASTSGVTGELFF
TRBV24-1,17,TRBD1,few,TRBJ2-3,TGTGCCACCAGTGATCAAACGCGGACAGGGGAGATAGATACGCAGTATTTT,CATSDQTRTGEIDTQYF
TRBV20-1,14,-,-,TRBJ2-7,TGCAGTGCCCTGGGGCAGGGGAACCCCTACGAGCAGTACTTC,CSALGQGNPYEQYF
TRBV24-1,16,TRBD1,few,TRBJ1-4,TGTGCCACCAGTGATTCGAGGACAGGGAGGAATGAAAAACTGTTTTTT,CATSDSRTGRNEKLFF
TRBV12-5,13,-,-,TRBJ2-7,TGTGCTAGTGCCCCATCGGGTATCTACGAGCAGTACTTC,CASAPSGIYEQYF
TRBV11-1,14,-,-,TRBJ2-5,TGTGCCAGCAGCCTTTCCGGGGACGGAAAGACCCAGTACTTC,CASSLSGDGKTQYF
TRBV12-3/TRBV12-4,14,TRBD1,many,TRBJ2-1,TGTGCCAGCAGCGACAGGGCAGGTTACAATGAGCAGTTCTTC,CASSDRAGYNEQFF
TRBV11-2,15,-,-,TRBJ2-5,TGTGCCAGCAGCAACCCTCGTGGACCGGGTGAGACCCAGTACTTC,CASSNPRGPGETQYF
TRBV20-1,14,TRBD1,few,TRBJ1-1,TGCAGTGCCAAGCGGGACAGTTTGAACACTGAAGCTTTCTTT,CSAKRDSLNTEAFF
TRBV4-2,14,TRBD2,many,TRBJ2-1,TGTGCCAGCAGCCGGATGGGAGGGGTCAATGAGCAGTTCTTC,CASSRMGGVNEQFF
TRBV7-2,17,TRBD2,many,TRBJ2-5,TGTGCCAGCAGCTTAGGGCTAGCGGGGGTACACCAAGAGACCCAGTACTTC,CASSLGLAGVHQETQYF
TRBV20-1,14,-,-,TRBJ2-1,TGCAGTGCTAGAGACAGGGAAGGTAACAATGAGCAGTTCTTC,CSARDREGNNEQFF
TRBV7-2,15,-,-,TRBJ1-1,TGTGCCAGCAGTCACCTCACAGGGTGGGCCACTGAAGCTTTCTTT,CASSHLTGWATEAFF
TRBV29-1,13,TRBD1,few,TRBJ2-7,TGCAGCGCGACAGGGGGCGTCTCCTACGAGCAGTACTTC,CSATGGVSYEQYF
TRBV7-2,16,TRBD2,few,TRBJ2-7,TGTGCCAGCAGCTTAGTCCCTAGCGGGGTCTTATACGAGCAGTACTTC,CASSLVPSGVLYEQYF
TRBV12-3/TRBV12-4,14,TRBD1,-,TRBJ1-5,TGTGCCAGCAGTCTACAGGGGATCAATCAGCCCCAGCATTTT,CASSLQGINQPQHF
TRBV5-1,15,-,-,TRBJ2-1,TGCGCCAGCAGCTCCCCTCTGGACAGTAACAATGAGCAGTTCTTC,CASSSPLDSNNEQFF
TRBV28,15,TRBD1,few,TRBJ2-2,TGTGCCAGCAGGCCCCGGGACAGGGTCGCCGGGGAGCTGTTTTTT,CASRPRDRVAGELFF
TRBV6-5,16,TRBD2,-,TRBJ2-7,TGTGCCAGCAGTTACTCTGCTAGCGGATACTCCTACGAGCAGTACTTC,CASSYSASGYSYEQYF
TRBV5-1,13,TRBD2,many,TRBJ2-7,TGCGCCAGCAGCTACGGGACTACCGGCGAGCAGTACTTC,CASSYGTTGEQYF
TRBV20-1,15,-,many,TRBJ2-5,TGCAGTGCTAGAGGGCCTAGCGTATACCAAGAGACCCAGTACTTC,CSARGPSVYQETQYF
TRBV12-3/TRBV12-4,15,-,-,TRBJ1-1,TGTGCCAGCAGGCTCAGCGATCAGGGGCGCACTGAAGCTTTCTTT,CASRLSDQGRTEAFF
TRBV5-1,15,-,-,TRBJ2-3,TGCGCCAGCAGCTCTCTGAGCTCTAGCACAGATACGCAGTATTTT,CASSSLSSSTDTQYF